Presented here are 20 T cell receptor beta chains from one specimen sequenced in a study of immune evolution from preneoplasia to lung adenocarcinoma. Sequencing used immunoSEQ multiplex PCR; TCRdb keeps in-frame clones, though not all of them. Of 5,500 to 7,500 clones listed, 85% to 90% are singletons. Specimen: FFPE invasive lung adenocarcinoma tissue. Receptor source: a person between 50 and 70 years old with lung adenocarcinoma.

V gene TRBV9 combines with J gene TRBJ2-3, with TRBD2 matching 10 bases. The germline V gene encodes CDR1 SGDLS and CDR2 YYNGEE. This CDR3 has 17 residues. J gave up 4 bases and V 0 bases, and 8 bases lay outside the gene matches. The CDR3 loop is CASSVDPSGSNADTQYF. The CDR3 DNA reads TGTGCCAGCAGCGTAGACCCTAGCGGGAGTAACGCAGATACGCAGTATTTT.

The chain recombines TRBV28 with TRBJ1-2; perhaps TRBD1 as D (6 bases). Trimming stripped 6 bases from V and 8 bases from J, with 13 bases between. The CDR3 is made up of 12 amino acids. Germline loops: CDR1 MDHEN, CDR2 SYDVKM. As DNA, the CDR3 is TGTGCCAGCAGAACAGGGATCGGGGGCTACACCTTC. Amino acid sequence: CASRTGIGGYTF.

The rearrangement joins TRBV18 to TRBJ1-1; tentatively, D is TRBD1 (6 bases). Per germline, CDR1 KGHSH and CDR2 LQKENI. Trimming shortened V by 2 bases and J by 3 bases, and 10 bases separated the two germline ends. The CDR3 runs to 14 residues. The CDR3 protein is CASSPNRADTEAFF. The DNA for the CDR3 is TGTGCCAGCTCACCAAACAGGGCGGACACTGAAGCTTTCTTT.

The CDR3 spells CASSKQGLGTDTQYF. CDR3 nucleotides: TGTGCCAGCAGCAAACAGGGGTTGGGCACAGATACGCAGTATTTT. The J gene is TRBJ2-3, the V gene TRBV6-1; 7 bases match TRBD1. Per the germline V gene, CDR1 is MNHNS and CDR2 is SASEGT. The CDR3 extends over 15 amino acids. Unmatched junction bases numbered 7, after V lost 6 bases and J lost 1 base.

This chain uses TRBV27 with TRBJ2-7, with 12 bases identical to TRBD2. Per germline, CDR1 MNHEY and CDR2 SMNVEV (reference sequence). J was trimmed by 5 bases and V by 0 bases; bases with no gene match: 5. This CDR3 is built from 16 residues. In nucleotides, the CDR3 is TGTGCCAGCAGTTTATCGCATGCTAGCGGGAGGGACGAGCAGTACTTC. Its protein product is CASSLSHASGRDEQYF.

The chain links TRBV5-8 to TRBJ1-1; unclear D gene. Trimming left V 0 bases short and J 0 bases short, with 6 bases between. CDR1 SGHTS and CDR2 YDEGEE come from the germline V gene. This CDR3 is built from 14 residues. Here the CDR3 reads CASSLGVMNTEAFF. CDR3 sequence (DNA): TGTGCCAGCAGCTTGGGGGTGATGAACACTGAAGCTTTCTTT.

The CDR3 coding sequence is TGCGCCAGCAGCCAAGAACTCCCGGGTCTTAGTCCCCAGCATTTT. Translating gives CASSQELPGLSPQHF. The rearrangement joins TRBV4-1 to TRBJ1-5; D call uncertain. V shed 0 bases and J shed 10 bases, with 16 bases lying between them. The CDR3 length is 15 residues. Looked up from germline, CDR1 is MGHRA and CDR2 is YSYEKL.

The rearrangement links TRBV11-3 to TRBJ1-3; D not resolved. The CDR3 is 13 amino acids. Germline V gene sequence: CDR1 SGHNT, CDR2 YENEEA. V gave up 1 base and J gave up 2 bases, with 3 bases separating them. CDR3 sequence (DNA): TGTGCCAGCAGCTTAGGACCTGGAAACACCATATATTTT. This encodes CASSLGPGNTIYF.

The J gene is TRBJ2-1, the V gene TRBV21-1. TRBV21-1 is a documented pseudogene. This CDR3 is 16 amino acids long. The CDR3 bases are TGTGCCAGCAGCAAAGTAGGGACGAGCTCCTACAATGAGCAGTTCTTC. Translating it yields CASSKVGTSSYNEQFF.

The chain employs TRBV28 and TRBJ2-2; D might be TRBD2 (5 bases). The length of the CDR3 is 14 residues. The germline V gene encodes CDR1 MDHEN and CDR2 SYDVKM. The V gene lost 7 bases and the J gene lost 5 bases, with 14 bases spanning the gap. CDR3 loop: CASTRRGGTGELFF. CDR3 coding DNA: TGTGCCAGCACTCGGAGAGGCGGGACCGGGGAGCTGTTTTTT.

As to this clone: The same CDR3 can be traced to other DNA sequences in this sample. The CDR3 spells CASSLGYNRGVNTEAFF. The CDR3 DNA follows: TGTGCCAGCAGCTTAGGTTATAACAGGGGCGTGAACACTGAAGCTTTCTTT. V is TRBV7-2 and J is TRBJ1-1, with 7 positions matching TRBD1. The germline V gene encodes CDR1 SGHTA and CDR2 FQGNSA. This CDR3 is built from 17 residues. V shed 1 base, J shed 0 bases, and the junction held 8 bases outside the gene matches.

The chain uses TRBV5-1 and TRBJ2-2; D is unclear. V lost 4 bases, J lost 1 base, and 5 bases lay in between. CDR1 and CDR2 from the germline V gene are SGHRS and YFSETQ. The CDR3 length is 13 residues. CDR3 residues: CASSPENTGELFF. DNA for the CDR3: TGCGCCAGCAGCCCGGAGAACACCGGGGAGCTGTTTTTT.

CDR3 coding DNA: TGCGCCAGCAGCTTGCCGGATCCCAGACCCTACGAGCAGTACTTC. This translates into CASSLPDPRPYEQYF. This chain connects TRBV5-1 to TRBJ2-7; no firm D call. The CDR3 totals 15 residues. CDR1 SGHRS and CDR2 YFSETQ come from the germline V gene. Deletions cut 1 base from V and 2 bases from J, with 13 bases between. Based on the CDR3 plus reference TRBV5-1 and TRBJ2-7, the full variable domain is KAGVTQTPRYLIKTRGQQVTLSCSPISGHRSVSWYQQTPGQGLQFLFEYFSETQRNKGNFPGRFSGRQFSNSRSEMNVSTLELGDSALYLCASSLPDPRPYEQYFGPGTRLTVT.

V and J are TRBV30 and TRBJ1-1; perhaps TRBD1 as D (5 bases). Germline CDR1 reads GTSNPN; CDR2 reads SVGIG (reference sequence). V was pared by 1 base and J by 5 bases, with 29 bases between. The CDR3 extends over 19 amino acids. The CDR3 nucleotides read TGTGCCTGGAGTGACGCTCTTGGTGGGCAGGGCGGAGTAGGTACTGAAGCTTTCTTT. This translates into CAWSDALGGQGGVGTEAFF.

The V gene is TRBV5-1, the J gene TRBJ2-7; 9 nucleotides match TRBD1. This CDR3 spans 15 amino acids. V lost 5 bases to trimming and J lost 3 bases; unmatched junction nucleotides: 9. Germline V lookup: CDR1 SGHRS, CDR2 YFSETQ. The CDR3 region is CASRGTGRAGYEQYF. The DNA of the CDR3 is TGCGCCAGCAGGGGGACAGGGCGAGCGGGCTACGAGCAGTACTTC.

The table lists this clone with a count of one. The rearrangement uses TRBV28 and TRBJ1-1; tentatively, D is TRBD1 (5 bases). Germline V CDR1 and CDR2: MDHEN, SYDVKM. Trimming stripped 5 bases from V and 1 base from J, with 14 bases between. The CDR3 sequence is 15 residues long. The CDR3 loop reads CASSPGGAPNTEAFF. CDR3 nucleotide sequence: TGTGCCAGCAGTCCGGGCGGGGCCCCGAACACTGAAGCTTTCTTT. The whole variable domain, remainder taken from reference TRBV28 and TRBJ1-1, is DVKVTQSSRYLVKRTGEKVFLECVQDMDHENMFWYRQDPGLGLRLIYFSYDVKMKEKGDIPEGYSVSREKKERFSLILESASTNQTSMYLCASSPGGAPNTEAFFGQGTRLTVV.

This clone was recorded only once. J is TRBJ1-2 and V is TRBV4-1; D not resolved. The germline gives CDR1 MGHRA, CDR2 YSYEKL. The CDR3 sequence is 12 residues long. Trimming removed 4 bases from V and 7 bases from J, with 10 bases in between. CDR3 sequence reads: CASSRSFSGYTF. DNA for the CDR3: TGCGCCAGCAGCCGTTCTTTCTCTGGCTACACCTTC.

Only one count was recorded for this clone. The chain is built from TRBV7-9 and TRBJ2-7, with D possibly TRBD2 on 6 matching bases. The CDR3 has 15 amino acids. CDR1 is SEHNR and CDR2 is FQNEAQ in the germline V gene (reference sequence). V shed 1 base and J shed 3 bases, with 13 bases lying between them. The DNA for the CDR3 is TGTGCCAGCAGCTTAGGGGGCCCCGGGGGCTACGAGCAGTACTTC. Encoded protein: CASSLGGPGGYEQYF.

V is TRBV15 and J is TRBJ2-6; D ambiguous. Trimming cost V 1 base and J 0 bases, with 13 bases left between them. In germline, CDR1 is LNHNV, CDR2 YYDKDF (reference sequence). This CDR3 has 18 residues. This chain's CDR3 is CATSRVSDSSSGANVLTF. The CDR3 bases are TGTGCCACCAGCAGAGTGTCGGATTCCAGCTCTGGGGCCAACGTCCTGACTTTC.

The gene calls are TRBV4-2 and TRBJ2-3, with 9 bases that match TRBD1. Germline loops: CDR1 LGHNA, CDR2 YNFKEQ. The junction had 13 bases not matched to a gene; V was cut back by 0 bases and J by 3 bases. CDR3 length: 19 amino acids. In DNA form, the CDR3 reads TGTGCCAGCAGCCAAGAAGGGGAAACGGGACAGGGAATAACAGATACGCAGTATTTT. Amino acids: CASSQEGETGQGITDTQYF.